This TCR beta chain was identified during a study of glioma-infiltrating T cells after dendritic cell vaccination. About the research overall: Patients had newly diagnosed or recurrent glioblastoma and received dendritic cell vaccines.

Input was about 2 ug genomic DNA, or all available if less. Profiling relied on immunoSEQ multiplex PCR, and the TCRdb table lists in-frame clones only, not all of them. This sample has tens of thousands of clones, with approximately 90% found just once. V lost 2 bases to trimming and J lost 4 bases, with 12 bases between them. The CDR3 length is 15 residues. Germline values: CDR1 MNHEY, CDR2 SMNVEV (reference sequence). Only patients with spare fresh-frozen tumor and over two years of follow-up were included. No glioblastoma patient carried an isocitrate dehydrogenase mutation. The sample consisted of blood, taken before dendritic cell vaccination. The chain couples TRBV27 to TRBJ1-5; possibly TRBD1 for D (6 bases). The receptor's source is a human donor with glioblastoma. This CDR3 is CASSLQRGPNQPQHF. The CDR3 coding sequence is TGTGCCAGCAGTTTACAGCGGGGGCCGAATCAGCCCCAGCATTTT.